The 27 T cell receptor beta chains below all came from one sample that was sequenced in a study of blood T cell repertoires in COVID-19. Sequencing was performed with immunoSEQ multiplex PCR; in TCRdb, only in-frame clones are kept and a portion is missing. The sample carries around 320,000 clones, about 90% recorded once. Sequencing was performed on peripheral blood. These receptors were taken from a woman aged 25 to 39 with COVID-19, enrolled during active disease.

DNA of the CDR3: TGCGCCAGCAGGGCGGGGACAGTCAACACCGGGGAGCTGTTTTTT. Translation: CASRAGTVNTGELFF. The chain couples TRBV5-1 to TRBJ2-2, with D possibly being TRBD1 (7 bases). This CDR3 is built from 15 residues. CDR1 is SGHRS and CDR2 is YFSETQ in the germline V gene. V was clipped by 5 bases and J by 2 bases, with 13 bases between them.

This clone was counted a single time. As DNA, the CDR3 is TGTGCCAGCGGTATCCCCAGCGGTGGGGCCAACGTCCTGACTTTC. Translation gives CASGIPSGGANVLTF. The chain employs TRBV7-9 and TRBJ2-6; perhaps TRBD2 as D (5 bases). V gave up 8 bases and J gave up 3 bases, with 14 bases separating them. The CDR3 contains 15 residues. Germline-derived CDR1 and CDR2 are SEHNR and FQNEAQ (reference sequence). The whole variable domain, filled in from reference TRBV7-9 and TRBJ2-6, reads DTGVSQNPRHKITKRGQNVTFRCDPISEHNRLYWYRQTLGQGPEFLTYFQNEAQLEKSRLLSDRFSAERPKGSFSTLEIQRTEQGDSAMYLCASGIPSGGANVLTFGAGSRLTVL.

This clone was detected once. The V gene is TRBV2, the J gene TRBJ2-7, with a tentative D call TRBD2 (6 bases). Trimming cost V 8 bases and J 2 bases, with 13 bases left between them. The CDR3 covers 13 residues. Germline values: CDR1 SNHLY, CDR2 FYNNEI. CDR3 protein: CASYLGGTYEQYF. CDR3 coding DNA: TGTGCCAGCTACTTGGGGGGTACCTACGAGCAGTACTTC. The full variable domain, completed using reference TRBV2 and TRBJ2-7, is EPEVTQTPSHQVTQMGQEVILRCVPISNHLYFYWYRQILGQKVEFLVSFYNNEISEKSEIFDDQFSVERPDGSNFTLKIRSTKLEDSAMYFCASYLGGTYEQYFGPGTRLTVT.

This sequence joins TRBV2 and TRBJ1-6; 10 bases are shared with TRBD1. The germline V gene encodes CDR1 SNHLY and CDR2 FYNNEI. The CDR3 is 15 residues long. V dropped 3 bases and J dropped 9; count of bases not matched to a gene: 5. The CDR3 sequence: CASSEWTGGGSPLHF. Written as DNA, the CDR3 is TGTGCCAGCAGTGAGTGGACAGGGGGAGGTTCACCCCTCCACTTT. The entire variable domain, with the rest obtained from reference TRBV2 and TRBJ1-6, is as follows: EPEVTQTPSHQVTQMGQEVILRCVPISNHLYFYWYRQILGQKVEFLVSFYNNEISEKSEIFDDQFSVERPDGSNFTLKIRSTKLEDSAMYFCASSEWTGGGSPLHFGNGTRLTVT.

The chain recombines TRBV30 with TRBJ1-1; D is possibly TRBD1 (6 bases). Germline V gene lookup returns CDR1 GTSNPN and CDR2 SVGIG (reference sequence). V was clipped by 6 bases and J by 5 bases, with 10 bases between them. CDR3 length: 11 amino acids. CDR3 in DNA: TGTGCCTGTAACAGGGAGACTGAAGCTTTCTTT. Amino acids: CACNRETEAFF.

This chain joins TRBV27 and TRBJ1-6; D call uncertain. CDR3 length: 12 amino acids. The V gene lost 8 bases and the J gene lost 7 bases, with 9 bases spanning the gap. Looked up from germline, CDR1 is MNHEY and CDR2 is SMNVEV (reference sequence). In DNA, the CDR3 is TGTGCCAGCGCAATTCAGAATTCACCCCTCCACTTT. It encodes CASAIQNSPLHF.

Here the CDR3 DNA reads TGTGCCAGCAGCCAAGATTACGGTTTTCAGCCCCAGCATTTT. It translates to CASSQDYGFQPQHF. The V call is TRBV4-2, the J call TRBJ1-5; no clear D. V gave up 0 bases and J gave up 6 bases, with 9 bases separating them. The CDR3 covers 14 residues. Germline V gives CDR1 LGHNA, CDR2 YNFKEQ.

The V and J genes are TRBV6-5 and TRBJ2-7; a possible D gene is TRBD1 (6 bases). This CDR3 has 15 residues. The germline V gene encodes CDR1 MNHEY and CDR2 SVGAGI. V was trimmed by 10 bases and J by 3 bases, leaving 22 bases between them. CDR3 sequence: CATSYVQGFIYEQYF. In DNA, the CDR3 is TGTGCCACCAGCTACGTTCAGGGGTTCATCTACGAGCAGTACTTC.

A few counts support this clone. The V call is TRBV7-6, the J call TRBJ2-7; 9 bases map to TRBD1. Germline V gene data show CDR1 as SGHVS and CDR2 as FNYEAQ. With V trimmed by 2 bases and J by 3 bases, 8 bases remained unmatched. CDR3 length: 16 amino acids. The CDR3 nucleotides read TGTGCCAGCAGCTTATCCTGGGGACAGGGATTCTACGAGCAGTACTTC. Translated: CASSLSWGQGFYEQYF.

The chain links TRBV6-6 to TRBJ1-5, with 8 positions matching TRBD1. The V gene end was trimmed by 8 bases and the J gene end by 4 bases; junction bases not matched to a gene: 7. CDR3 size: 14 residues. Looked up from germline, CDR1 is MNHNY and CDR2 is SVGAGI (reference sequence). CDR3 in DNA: TGTGCCAGCCAGGACAGGGAAAGGAATCAGCCCCAGCATTTT. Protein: CASQDRERNQPQHF.

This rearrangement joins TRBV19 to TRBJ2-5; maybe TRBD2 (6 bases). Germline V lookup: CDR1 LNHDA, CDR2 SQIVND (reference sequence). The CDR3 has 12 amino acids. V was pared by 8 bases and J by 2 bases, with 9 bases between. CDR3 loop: CASGGRQETQYF. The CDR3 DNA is TGTGCCAGTGGAGGGCGGCAAGAGACCCAGTACTTC. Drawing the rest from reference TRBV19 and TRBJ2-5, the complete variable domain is DGGITQSPKYLFRKEGQNVTLSCEQNLNHDAMYWYRQDPGQGLRLIYYSQIVNDFQKGDIAEGYSVSREKKESFPLTVTSAQKNPTAFYLCASGGRQETQYFGPGTRLLVL.

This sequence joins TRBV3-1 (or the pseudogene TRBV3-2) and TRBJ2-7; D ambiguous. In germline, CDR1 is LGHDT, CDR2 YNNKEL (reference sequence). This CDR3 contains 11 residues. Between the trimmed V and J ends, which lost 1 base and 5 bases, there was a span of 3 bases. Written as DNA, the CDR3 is TGTGCCAGCAGCCAAGGGCACGAGCAGTACTTC. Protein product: CASSQGHEQYF.

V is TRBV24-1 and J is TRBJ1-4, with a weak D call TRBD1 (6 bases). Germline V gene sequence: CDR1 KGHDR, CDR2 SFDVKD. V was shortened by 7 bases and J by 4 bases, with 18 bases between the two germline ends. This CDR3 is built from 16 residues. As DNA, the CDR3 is TGTGCCACCAGAGGATTGCCACAGGGCTTTAATGAAAAACTGTTTTTT. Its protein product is CATRGLPQGFNEKLFF.

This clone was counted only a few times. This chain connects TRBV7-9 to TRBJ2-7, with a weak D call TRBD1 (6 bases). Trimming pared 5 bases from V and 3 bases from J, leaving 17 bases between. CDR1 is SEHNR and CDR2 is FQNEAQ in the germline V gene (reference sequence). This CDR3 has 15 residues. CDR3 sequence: CASSTDRDKDYEQYF. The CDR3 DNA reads TGTGCCAGCAGCACGGACCGGGACAAAGACTACGAGCAGTACTTC.

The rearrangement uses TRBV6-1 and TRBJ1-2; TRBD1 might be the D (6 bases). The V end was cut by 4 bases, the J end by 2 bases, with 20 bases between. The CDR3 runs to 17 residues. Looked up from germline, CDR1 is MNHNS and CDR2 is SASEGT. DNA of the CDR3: TGTGCCAGCAGTGGAATCGGACAGAGACAATTCAACTATGGCTACACCTTC. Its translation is CASSGIGQRQFNYGYTF.

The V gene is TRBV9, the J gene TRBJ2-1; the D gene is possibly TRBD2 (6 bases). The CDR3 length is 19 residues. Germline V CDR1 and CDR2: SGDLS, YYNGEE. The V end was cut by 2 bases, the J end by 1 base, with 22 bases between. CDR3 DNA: TGTGCCAGCAGCGTGACGAGTAGCGGTACGCTTTATTCCTACAATGAGCAGTTCTTC. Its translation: CASSVTSSGTLYSYNEQFF.

CDR3 in amino acids: CASSRDGHPPNEQYF. For the CDR3, the DNA is TGTGCCAGCAGCAGAGACGGACACCCACCGAACGAGCAGTACTTC. The V and J genes are TRBV7-2 and TRBJ2-7, with D perhaps matching TRBD1 (5 bases). This CDR3 has 15 amino acids. Germline-derived CDR1 and CDR2 are SGHTA and FQGNSA. The V end was cut by 5 bases, the J end by 5 bases, with 19 bases between.

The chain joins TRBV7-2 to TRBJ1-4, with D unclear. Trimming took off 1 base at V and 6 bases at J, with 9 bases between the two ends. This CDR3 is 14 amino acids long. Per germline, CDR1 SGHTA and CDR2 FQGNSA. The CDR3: CASSLGGGYEKLFF. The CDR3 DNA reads TGTGCCAGCAGCTTAGGGGGAGGCTATGAAAAACTGTTTTTT.

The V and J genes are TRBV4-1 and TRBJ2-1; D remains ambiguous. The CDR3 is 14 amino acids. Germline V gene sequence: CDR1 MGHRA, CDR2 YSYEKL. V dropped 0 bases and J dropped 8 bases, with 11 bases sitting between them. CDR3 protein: CASSQDSSLDEQFF. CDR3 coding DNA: TGCGCCAGCAGCCAAGATTCCAGTCTCGATGAGCAGTTCTTC.

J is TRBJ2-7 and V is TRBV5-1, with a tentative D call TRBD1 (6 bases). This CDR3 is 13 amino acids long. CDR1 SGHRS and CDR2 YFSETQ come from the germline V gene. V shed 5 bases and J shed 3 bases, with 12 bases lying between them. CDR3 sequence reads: CASSTGTLYEQYF. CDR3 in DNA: TGCGCCAGCAGTACAGGGACGCTCTACGAGCAGTACTTC.

The CDR3 DNA reads as TGTGCCAGCCCGGGACAGGGTAATCAGCCCCAGCATTTT. Its translation: CASPGQGNQPQHF. The genes are TRBV21-1 and TRBJ1-5; the table calls TRBD1, which could not be checked here. TRBV21-1 is recorded as a pseudogene. CDR3 length equals 13 residues.

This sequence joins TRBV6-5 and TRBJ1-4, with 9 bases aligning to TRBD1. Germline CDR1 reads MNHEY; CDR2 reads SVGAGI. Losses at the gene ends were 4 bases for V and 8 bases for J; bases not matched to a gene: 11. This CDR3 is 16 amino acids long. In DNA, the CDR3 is TGTGCCAGCAGTTCATCACCGGGACAGGGTGGAGAAAAACTGTTTTTT. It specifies CASSSSPGQGGEKLFF.

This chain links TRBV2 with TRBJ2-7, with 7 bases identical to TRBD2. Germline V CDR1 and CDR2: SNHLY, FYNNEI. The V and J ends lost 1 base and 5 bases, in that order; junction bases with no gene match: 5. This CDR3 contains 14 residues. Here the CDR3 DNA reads TGTGCCAGCAGTGAAGGGCGGGGGAATCACGAGCAGTACTTC. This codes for CASSEGRGNHEQYF.

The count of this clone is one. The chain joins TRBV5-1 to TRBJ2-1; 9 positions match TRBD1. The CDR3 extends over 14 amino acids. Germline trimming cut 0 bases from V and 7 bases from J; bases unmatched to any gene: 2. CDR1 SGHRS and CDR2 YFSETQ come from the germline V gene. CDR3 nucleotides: TGCGCCAGCAGCTTGGGACAGGGGGTAAATGAGCAGTTCTTC. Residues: CASSLGQGVNEQFF.

CDR3 amino acids: CASSVAQGGGEQYF. In nucleotides, the CDR3 is TGTGCCAGCAGTGTGGCGCAGGGTGGCGGCGAGCAGTACTTC. This chain links TRBV2 with TRBJ2-7; D is possibly TRBD1 (5 bases). This CDR3 is built from 14 residues. Trimming left V 4 bases short and J 6 bases short, with 16 bases between. Germline V gene lookup returns CDR1 SNHLY and CDR2 FYNNEI.

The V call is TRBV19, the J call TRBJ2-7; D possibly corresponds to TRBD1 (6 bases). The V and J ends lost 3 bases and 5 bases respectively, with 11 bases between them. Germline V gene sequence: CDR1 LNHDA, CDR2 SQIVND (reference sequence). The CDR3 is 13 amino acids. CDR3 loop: CASSITGTHEQYF. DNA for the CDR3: TGTGCCAGTAGTATTACAGGGACCCACGAGCAGTACTTC.

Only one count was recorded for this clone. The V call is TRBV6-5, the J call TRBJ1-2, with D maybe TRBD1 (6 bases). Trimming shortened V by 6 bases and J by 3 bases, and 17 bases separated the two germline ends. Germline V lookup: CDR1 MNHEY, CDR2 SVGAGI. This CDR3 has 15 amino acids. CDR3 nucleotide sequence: TGTGCCAGCAGGCTCGGGGGGCATTGGGACTATGGCTACACCTTC. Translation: CASRLGGHWDYGYTF.